This TCR beta chain was sequenced in a study of blood T cell repertoires in COVID-19. Here immunoSEQ multiplex PCR was the method, and the copy in TCRdb shows in-frame clones only, minus some. The data show approximately 220,000 clones, 80% to 90% seen once. V gave up 1 base and J gave up 0 bases; unmatched junction bases: 14. Germline values: CDR1 LGHNA, CDR2 YSLEER. The CDR3 runs to 20 residues. This clonotype was obtained from an elderly woman with acute or convalescent COVID-19. V gene TRBV4-3 combines with J gene TRBJ1-3, with TRBD1 identical over 8 bases. The sample comprised peripheral blood. CDR3 residues: CASSQGAGTGHSGSGNTIYF. CDR3 nucleotide sequence: TGCGCCAGCAGCCAAGGAGCCGGGACAGGTCATTCGGGCTCTGGAAACACCATATATTTT.